These T cell receptor beta chains were read from a single sample in a study of blood T cells in healthy people across ages. Each CDR3 protein gets one entry after TCRdb re-called the 5' RACE reads with MiXCR. The sample consists of about 510,000 distinct CDR3 sequences, around a quarter of them appearing once. These sequences were also reported in another study, on T cells of mothers and their children.

Sequencing used blood. The origin of the receptors is a boy aged 2 to 10 in good health. Both conserved end residues are part of each CDR3. The D gene is left open where the match is weak. A clone size is listed for some rows: how often the clone was seen (once, few, many), or a class if it is expanded.

clone_size j_call d_call cdr3_length v_call cdr3_aa cdr3_nt
few TRBJ2-7 TRBD2 12 TRBV6-2/TRBV6-3 CAISGSLIEQYF TGTGCCATCAGCGGGAGTCTTATCGAGCAGTACTTC
. TRBJ2-3 . 14 TRBV5-6 CASSQGPFTDTQYF TGTGCCAGCAGCCAGGGACCATTCACAGATACGCAGTATTTT
many TRBJ1-5 TRBD1 14 TRBV12-3/TRBV12-4 CASSPGTGAQPQHF TGTGCCAGCAGCCCCGGGACAGGGGCCCAGCCCCAGCATTTT
. TRBJ2-1 TRBD2 16 TRBV29-1 CSVESSGGGGYNEQFF TGCAGCGTTGAGTCTAGCGGGGGGGGAGGGTACAATGAGCAGTTCTTC
. TRBJ2-1 . 16 TRBV27 CASSHVIGTLYNEQFF TGTGCCAGCAGTCACGTTATCGGGACTCTGTACAATGAGCAGTTCTTC
few TRBJ2-3 . 17 TRBV7-9 CASSSARGQFLTDTQYF TGTGCCAGCAGCTCGGCCCGAGGACAGTTCCTTACAGATACGCAGTATTTT
. TRBJ2-7 . 16 TRBV6-6 CASSYSQAGAPYEQYF TGTGCCAGCAGTTACTCTCAGGCGGGGGCTCCCTACGAGCAGTACTTC
. TRBJ1-6 . 13 TRBV5-1 CASSGEVNSPLHF TGCGCCAGCAGCGGGGAGGTGAATTCACCCCTCCACTTT
. TRBJ2-1 TRBD2 14 TRBV7-2 CASTLAGGLNEQFF TGTGCCAGCACCCTAGCGGGAGGCCTGAATGAGCAGTTCTTC
. TRBJ2-4 TRBD1 16 TRBV20-1 CSALRTGSTSKNIQYF TGCAGTGCTCTCCGGACAGGGTCCACCTCCAAAAACATTCAGTACTTC
. TRBJ2-7 TRBD2 15 TRBV5-1 CASREGLAGSYEQYF TGCGCCAGCAGGGAGGGACTAGCCGGATCCTACGAGCAGTACTTC
few TRBJ2-1 . 14 TRBV6-7 CASILPDSYNEQFF TGTGCCAGCATCCTCCCGGACAGCTACAATGAGCAGTTCTTC
. TRBJ1-6 . 14 TRBV7-2 CASSLLIYNSPLHF TGTGCCAGCAGCTTATTGATTTATAATTCACCCCTCCACTTT
few TRBJ2-7 TRBD1 16 TRBV7-8 CASSSGRYRGVDEQYF TGTGCCAGCAGCTCAGGCCGCTACAGGGGAGTGGACGAGCAGTACTTC
few TRBJ1-2 TRBD1 14 TRBV29-1 CSVLGSGGGDGYTF TGCAGCGTCCTAGGCTCAGGAGGGGGCGATGGCTACACCTTC
few TRBJ2-7 . 13 TRBV12-3/TRBV12-4 CASSLVGDYEQYF TGTGCCAGCAGTTTAGTGGGAGACTACGAGCAGTACTTC
. TRBJ2-4 TRBD2 13 TRBV27 CASSLTPGLAQYF TGTGCCAGCAGTTTAACTCCGGGACTAGCACAGTACTTC
many TRBJ2-7 . 13 TRBV7-9 CASSFFNRYEQYF TGTGCCAGCAGCTTTTTTAACCGCTACGAGCAGTACTTC
. TRBJ1-2 . 16 TRBV7-9 CASSSDILSANYGYTF TGTGCCAGCAGCTCCGACATCCTCTCGGCTAACTATGGCTACACCTTC
few TRBJ1-2 TRBD1 15 TRBV5-1 CASSLEDRGDRGYTF TGCGCCAGCAGCTTGGAAGACAGGGGAGACAGAGGCTACACCTTC